The 12 T cell receptor beta chains below were found in one sample sequenced in a study of T cells in localized non-small cell lung cancer. TCRdb's table, derived via immunoSEQ multiplex PCR, lists solely in-frame clones and lacks some. The data hold 70,000 or so clones, with roughly 83% observed a single time. The sample here was peripheral blood, taken before any cancer treatment. These receptors were taken from a female donor at least 60 years old with stage I lung adenocarcinoma.

The V gene is TRBV6-1, the J gene TRBJ1-1, with TRBD1 identical over 10 bases. This CDR3 is 15 amino acids long. The germline V gene has CDR1 MNHNS and CDR2 SASEGT. V was pared by 5 bases and J by 7 bases, with 10 bases of the junction left unmatched. The CDR3 loop reads CASSPLRQGADEAFF. Written as DNA, the CDR3 is TGTGCCAGCAGTCCGCTCAGACAGGGGGCGGATGAAGCTTTCTTT.

This clone is classed as medium-sized. The chain combines TRBV10-3 with TRBJ1-5; no firm D call. V lost 11 bases and J 0 bases, leaving 14 bases between the germline ends. Germline V gene sequence: CDR1 ENHRY, CDR2 SYGVKD. The CDR3 runs to 14 residues. CDR3 nucleotide sequence: TGTGCCGTTGGTACCGGGGATAGCAATCAGCCCCAGCATTTT. Translation: CAVGTGDSNQPQHF.

The J gene is TRBJ2-7, the V gene TRBV6-5; D uncertain. The length of the CDR3 is 11 residues. Germline V gene lookup returns CDR1 MNHEY and CDR2 SVGAGI. V lost 8 bases and J lost 6, with 11 bases in between. CDR3 bases: TGTGCCAGCGTTGCTCCCCCCGAGCAGTACTTC. Amino acid sequence: CASVAPPEQYF.

This clone was seen a handful of times. The CDR3 sequence is CASSHETSGTPRTF. The CDR3, as DNA: TGTGCCAGCAGTCACGAGACCTCGGGTACACCTAGGACCTTC. The chain recombines TRBV6-6 with TRBJ1-2; D is undetermined. Germline lookup yields CDR1 MNHNY and CDR2 SVGAGI (reference sequence). The CDR3 loop spans 14 amino acids. V shed 5 bases and J shed 14 bases, with 24 bases lying between them.

To note about this clone: This specimen includes other DNA sequences encoding the same CDR3. The rearrangement joins TRBV5-8 to TRBJ1-3, with TRBD1 matching over 8 bases. CDR3 size: 15 residues. From germline, CDR1 is SGHTS and CDR2 YDEGEE. V lost 3 bases and J lost 2; bases outside the gene matches: 4. CDR3 in DNA: TGTGCCAGCAGCTCGGACAGGGTACCTGGAAACACCATATATTTT. It yields the protein CASSSDRVPGNTIYF.

This chain joins TRBV2 and TRBJ2-1, with D tentatively TRBD1 (7 bases). CDR1 SNHLY and CDR2 FYNNEI come from the germline V gene. Trimming took 3 bases from V and 7 from J, leaving 10 bases between them. This CDR3 has 13 residues. CDR3 protein: CASSEPGGNEQFF. The CDR3 nucleotides are TGTGCCAGCAGTGAGCCAGGGGGGAATGAGCAGTTCTTC.

The chain employs TRBV1 and TRBJ1-2. TRBV1 is a documented pseudogene. The length of the CDR3 is 16 residues. CDR3 DNA sequence: TGCACCAGCAGCCAAGATTCCGGGACGGTGCTGGTTAGCTACACCTTC. This sequence encodes CTSSQDSGTVLVSYTF.

The chain combines TRBV19 with TRBJ1-2; D is undetermined. Trimming removed 3 bases from V and 2 bases from J, with 7 bases in between. From germline, CDR1 is LNHDA and CDR2 SQIVND (reference sequence). This CDR3 is 13 amino acids long. This chain's CDR3 is CASSISVNYGYTF. CDR3 bases: TGTGCCAGTAGTATTTCAGTCAACTATGGCTACACCTTC.

The chain combines TRBV27 with TRBJ2-7, with D unresolved. The germline V gene has CDR1 MNHEY and CDR2 SMNVEV (reference sequence). This CDR3 has 15 amino acids. V dropped 5 bases and J dropped 2 bases, with 16 bases sitting between them. The CDR3 nucleotides read TGTGCCAGCAGTCCCCAGAAACTTGGGCCCTACGAGCAGTACTTC. Translated: CASSPQKLGPYEQYF.

This clone was seen more than once but under ten times. V usage is TRBV19 and J usage is TRBJ1-6, with D unclear. V was cut by 4 bases and J by 0 bases, with 10 bases left in between. CDR1 and CDR2 from the germline V gene are LNHDA and SQIVND (reference sequence). The CDR3 runs to 16 residues. The CDR3 DNA is TGTGCCAGTAGTACGACCGCCGGCTCCTATAATTCACCCCTCCACTTT. It specifies CASSTTAGSYNSPLHF.

The V call is TRBV29-1, the J call TRBJ2-2; 11 positions match TRBD2. There are 16 residues in the CDR3. Germline loops: CDR1 SQVTM, CDR2 ANQGSEA. V dropped 4 bases and J dropped 5; count of bases not matched to a gene: 9. The CDR3 loop reads CSVVSASGRITGELFF. The CDR3 DNA sequence: TGCAGCGTTGTAAGCGCTAGCGGGAGGATTACCGGGGAGCTGTTTTTT.

This chain joins TRBV2 and TRBJ2-4, with D perhaps matching TRBD1 or TRBD2 (5 bases each). Per the germline V gene, CDR1 is SNHLY and CDR2 is FYNNEI. The ends were cut back, 6 bases at V and 7 bases at J, with 19 bases in the middle. The CDR3 totals 15 residues. The CDR3 bases are TGTGCCAGCAGCGAGGACCGGGACCATCGGAACATTCAGTACTTC. This translates into CASSEDRDHRNIQYF.